The 26 T cell receptor beta chains presented below share a single source sample, sequenced in a study of regulatory T cells in long-lasting Graves disease. Time point in this sample: newly diagnosed GD, antithyroid drugs for less than 3 months. Making the TCR library involved RNA that had been extracted from PBMCs. Libraries of TCR beta came from iRepertoire HTBI primers plus Arm-PCR of CDR3 regions. Using its own MiXCR run on the multiplex PCR reads, TCRdb lists one record per CDR3 protein. The top ten clones hold 23% of a sample with about 440,000 distinct CDR3 sequences, about a sixth of them seen once. These data are also associated with another study on T cells in Graves' hyperthyroidism and ophthalmopathy.

The sample consisted of peripheral blood mononuclear cells (PBMCs), taken at new diagnosis, from a patient treated with antithyroid drugs. These receptors all come from a woman in her late teens or twenties with Graves disease.

The chain is built from TRBV4-1 and TRBJ1-5, with TRBD1 matching over 7 bases. Trimming took 2 bases from V and 3 from J; bases not matched to a gene: 1. Looked up from germline, CDR1 is MGHRA and CDR2 is YSYEKL. The CDR3 consists of 14 residues. The CDR3 DNA is TGCGCCAGCAGCCAAACAGGGGACAATCAGCCCCAGCATTTT. Translated: CASSQTGDNQPQHF.

At least ten counts were recorded for this clonotype. The gene calls are TRBV12-3 or TRBV12-4 and TRBJ2-1; possibly TRBD2 for D (6 bases). The CDR3 consists of 14 residues. V gave up 6 bases and J gave up 7 bases, with 16 bases separating them. CDR3 residues: CASRGHASGNEQFF. Written as DNA, the CDR3 is TGTGCCAGCAGGGGTCACGCGAGCGGGAATGAGCAGTTCTTC.

This clonotype has just a few counts. V is TRBV29-1 and J is TRBJ2-5, with 9 bases matching TRBD2. The CDR3 extends over 13 amino acids. Looked up from germline, CDR1 is SQVTM and CDR2 is ANQGSEA. J gave up 3 bases and V 5 bases, and 4 bases lay outside the gene matches. CDR3 protein: CSVPLAGEETQYF. The CDR3 DNA is TGCAGCGTTCCACTAGCGGGCGAAGAGACCCAGTACTTC.

The table lists this clonotype with many counts. The V and J genes are TRBV7-8 and TRBJ1-4, with 7 bases identical to TRBD1. Unmatched junction bases numbered 9, after V lost 2 bases and J lost 6 bases. The CDR3 is 16 amino acids. Germline CDR1 reads SGHVS; CDR2 reads FQNEAQ. CDR3 loop: CASSLLGGAGYEKLFF. In nucleotides, the CDR3 is TGTGCCAGCAGCTTACTAGGGGGCGCGGGTTATGAAAAACTGTTTTTT.

The genes are TRBV7-9 and TRBJ1-1; possible D gene TRBD1, 5 bases. Germline assignment: CDR1 SEHNR and CDR2 FQNEAQ (reference sequence). The V gene lost 0 bases and the J gene lost 4 bases, with 12 bases spanning the gap. This CDR3 is built from 15 residues. The CDR3 here is CASSLAQGRSTEAFF. For the CDR3, the DNA is TGTGCCAGCAGCTTAGCTCAGGGTAGGAGCACTGAAGCTTTCTTT.

This clonotype appeared many times. The rearrangement links TRBV20-1 to TRBJ1-1; 7 bases map to TRBD1. The CDR3 contains 12 residues. J gave up 6 bases and V 6 bases, and 7 bases lay outside the gene matches. Looked up from germline, CDR1 is DFQATT and CDR2 is SNEGSKA (reference sequence). CDR3: CSARQGSAEAFF. In DNA form, the CDR3 reads TGCAGTGCGAGACAGGGCAGTGCTGAAGCTTTCTTT.

This clonotype was found many times. V gene TRBV12-3 or TRBV12-4 combines with J gene TRBJ1-2, with TRBD1 matching 8 bases. J was trimmed by 4 bases and V by 5 bases; bases with no gene match: 6. This CDR3 comprises 14 residues. CDR3 DNA sequence: TGTGCCAGCAGTCCCACAGGGGGTGGCTATGGCTACACCTTC. Its translation is CASSPTGGGYGYTF.

Many counts were recorded for this clonotype. The CDR3 coding sequence is TGTGCCATCAGTGAGGCAGGGGCCCCTCAAGAGACCCAGTACTTC. Translated: CAISEAGAPQETQYF. The genes are TRBV10-3 and TRBJ2-5; possible D gene TRBD1, 6 bases. Trimming removed 2 bases from V and 2 bases from J, with 12 bases in between. The CDR3 runs to 15 residues. Per germline, CDR1 ENHRY and CDR2 SYGVKD.

The chain employs TRBV19 and TRBJ1-1, with D possibly being TRBD1 (5 bases). V lost 6 bases and J 5 bases, leaving 19 bases between the germline ends. This CDR3 is 15 amino acids long. Germline V gene data show CDR1 as LNHDA and CDR2 as SQIVND (reference sequence). The CDR3 DNA reads as TGTGCCAGTAGCCCCAATAGGGACTCTGGGACTGAAGCTTTCTTT. Amino acid sequence: CASSPNRDSGTEAFF.

Note on this clonotype: This could be a read error, since a much larger clone is one nucleotide away. V is TRBV20-1 and J is TRBJ2-7; the match to TRBD2 covers 13 bases. This CDR3 is 15 amino acids long. V lost 6 bases to trimming and J lost 7 bases; unmatched junction nucleotides: 12. Per the germline V gene, CDR1 is DFQATT and CDR2 is SNEGSKA (reference sequence). The CDR3 spells CSALSGLAGVYEQYF. The CDR3 coding sequence is TGCAGTGCCCTAAGTGGACTAGCGGGAGTCTATGAGCAGTACTTC.

This clonotype was counted at least ten times. CDR3 coding DNA: TGCAGTGGGGAAGGGGGGCTTGGGTACGAGCAGTACTTC. Protein sequence: CSGEGGLGYEQYF. The J gene is TRBJ2-7, the V gene TRBV20-1; tentatively, D is TRBD1 or TRBD2 (6 bases each). Per germline, CDR1 DFQATT and CDR2 SNEGSKA (reference sequence). The CDR3 runs to 13 residues. V was pared by 7 bases and J by 4 bases, with 17 bases between.

This clonotype was observed a handful of times. The chain has TRBV5-1 and TRBJ2-2, with D perhaps assigned TRBD1 or TRBD2 (5 bases each). V lost 0 bases to trimming and J lost 0 bases, with 12 bases between them. The CDR3 spans 17 residues. Germline values: CDR1 SGHRS, CDR2 YFSETQ. As DNA, the CDR3 is TGCGCCAGCAGCTTGGTGTCTACGGGACCGAACACCGGGGAGCTGTTTTTT. Translation gives CASSLVSTGPNTGELFF.

The table lists this clonotype with many counts. This chain connects TRBV28 to TRBJ2-1; 11 nucleotides match TRBD2. The trim removed 5 bases at V and 1 base at J, leaving 4 bases unmatched. The CDR3 sequence is 16 residues long. CDR1 is MDHEN and CDR2 is SYDVKM in the germline V gene. The CDR3 loop is CASSPIAGGSYNEQFF. Written as DNA, the CDR3 is TGTGCCAGCAGTCCCATAGCGGGAGGGTCCTACAATGAGCAGTTCTTC.

This chain links TRBV20-1 with TRBJ2-6; D call uncertain. Looked up from germline, CDR1 is DFQATT and CDR2 is SNEGSKA (reference sequence). V lost 0 bases and J 1 base, leaving 1 base between the germline ends. CDR3 length equals 13 residues. CDR3 sequence reads: CSARESGANVLTF. As DNA, the CDR3 is TGCAGTGCTAGAGAGTCTGGGGCCAACGTCCTGACTTTC.

This clonotype was observed at least ten times. The chain recombines TRBV11-2 with TRBJ2-7; D gene uncertain. V was trimmed by 5 bases and J by 0 bases, leaving 5 bases between them. The CDR3 runs to 12 residues. Germline CDR1 is SGHAT and CDR2 is FQNNGV. Here the CDR3 reads CASSPPSYEQYF. The CDR3 DNA sequence: TGTGCCAGCAGCCCCCCCTCCTACGAGCAGTACTTC. The entire variable domain, with the rest obtained from reference TRBV11-2 and TRBJ2-7, is as follows: EAGVAQSPRYKIIEKRQSVAFWCNPISGHATLYWYQQILGQGPKLLIQFQNNGVVDDSQLPKDRFSAERLKGVDSTLKIQPAKLEDSAVYLCASSPPSYEQYFGPGTRLTVT.

The sample holds many counts of this clonotype. The chain employs TRBV28 and TRBJ1-3, with 8 positions matching TRBD1. Germline V CDR1 and CDR2: MDHEN, SYDVKM. With 5 bases clipped from V and 4 bases from J, the junction kept 7 bases outside the gene matches. This CDR3 is built from 15 residues. As DNA, the CDR3 is TGTGCCAGCAGTCCCCGCCGGGACAGGGGAAACACCATATATTTT. This translates into CASSPRRDRGNTIYF.

This clonotype was seen repeatedly, ten times or more. The chain carries TRBV12-3 or TRBV12-4 and TRBJ2-5; 7 bases are shared with TRBD2. This CDR3 contains 13 residues. J was trimmed by 5 bases and V by 5 bases; bases with no gene match: 5. CDR3 sequence: CASSIIGGETQYF. Here the CDR3 DNA reads TGTGCCAGCAGTATTATCGGGGGGGAGACCCAGTACTTC.

This clonotype has a handful of counts. This chain joins TRBV5-1 and TRBJ2-4, with 12 bases fitting TRBD2. Germline-derived CDR1 and CDR2 are SGHRS and YFSETQ. The length of the CDR3 is 15 residues. J lost 3 bases, V lost 5 bases, and 3 bases had no gene match. The chain's CDR3 is CASSRLAGVKNIQYF. CDR3 nucleotide sequence: TGCGCCAGCAGTAGACTAGCGGGAGTCAAAAACATTCAGTACTTC.

The rearrangement joins TRBV6-5 to TRBJ1-1; possible D gene TRBD1, 6 bases. Germline V gene lookup returns CDR1 MNHEY and CDR2 SVGAGI. The CDR3 runs to 14 residues. V lost 0 bases and J 6 bases, leaving 11 bases between the germline ends. The CDR3 loop is CASSYSTGTSEAFF. CDR3 nucleotide sequence: TGTGCCAGCAGTTACTCCACAGGGACCTCTGAAGCTTTCTTT.

The V gene is TRBV5-1, the J gene TRBJ2-1; 11 nucleotides match TRBD2. Germline V gives CDR1 SGHRS, CDR2 YFSETQ. Trimming removed 0 bases from V and 0 bases from J; junction bases left unmatched: 5. There are 18 residues in the CDR3. CDR3 sequence (DNA): TGCGCCAGCAGCTTGGGGCGACTAGCGGGAAGCTCCTACAATGAGCAGTTCTTC. It is translated as CASSLGRLAGSSYNEQFF. Together with reference TRBV5-1 and TRBJ2-1, the CDR3 gives the full variable domain: KAGVTQTPRYLIKTRGQQVTLSCSPISGHRSVSWYQQTPGQGLQFLFEYFSETQRNKGNFPGRFSGRQFSNSRSEMNVSTLELGDSALYLCASSLGRLAGSSYNEQFFGPGTRLTVL.

At least ten counts were recorded for this clonotype. Compared with germline, one end of the junction differs, possibly owing to a read error. This chain uses TRBV10-2 with TRBJ2-5; 10 nucleotides agree with TRBD1. The CDR3 loop spans 14 amino acids. Germline V CDR1 and CDR2: WSHSY, SAAADI. CDR3 sequence (DNA): TGTGCCAGCAGTGGAGGGACAGGGGAAGAGACCCAGTACTTC. Protein product: CASSGGTGEETQYF.

This chain connects TRBV4-2 to TRBJ2-7; either TRBD1 or TRBD2 may supply D (6 bases each). The CDR3 extends over 16 amino acids. CDR1 LGHNA and CDR2 YNFKEQ come from the germline V gene. Between the trimmed V and J ends, which lost 7 bases and 1 base, there was a span of 20 bases. This CDR3 reads CASTSGLGGGSYEQYF. The CDR3 DNA is TGTGCCAGCACCTCTGGCCTAGGAGGGGGATCCTACGAGCAGTACTTC.

This clonotype was recorded at least ten times. The genes are TRBV19 and TRBJ2-7; 9 nucleotides agree with TRBD1. CDR3 length equals 15 residues. Per the germline V gene, CDR1 is LNHDA and CDR2 is SQIVND (reference sequence). V trimming: 4 bases; J trimming: 2 bases; junction bases outside the gene matches: 6. As DNA, the CDR3 is TGTGCCAGTAGTAACCCGGGACAGGGAACCTACGAGCAGTACTTC. It codes for CASSNPGQGTYEQYF.

Only a few counts were recorded for this clonotype. The rearrangement uses TRBV5-1 and TRBJ2-1, with 9 bases that match TRBD2. With 0 bases clipped from V and 3 bases from J, the junction kept 7 bases outside the gene matches. Germline V lookup: CDR1 SGHRS, CDR2 YFSETQ. The CDR3 is made up of 17 amino acids. The CDR3 DNA is TGCGCCAGCAGCTTGGCCAAGGGACTAGCAGTCTACAATGAGCAGTTCTTC. Translation gives CASSLAKGLAVYNEQFF.

This clonotype was recorded at least ten times. The gene calls are TRBV24-1 and TRBJ2-7; 10 bases are a match to TRBD2. The CDR3 extends over 16 amino acids. Per the germline V gene, CDR1 is KGHDR and CDR2 is SFDVKD. Germline trimming cut 3 bases from V and 4 bases from J; bases unmatched to any gene: 8. In DNA, the CDR3 is TGTGCCACCAGTGATCCGAAAGCGGGAGGGCCTTACGAGCAGTACTTC. Its protein product is CATSDPKAGGPYEQYF.

This clonotype has more than one count but fewer than ten. The V gene is TRBV11-3, the J gene TRBJ2-4; D may be TRBD1 or TRBD2 (6 bases each). V was clipped by 5 bases and J by 0 bases, with 14 bases between them. The CDR3 runs 16 residues. Germline CDR1 is SGHNT and CDR2 is YENEEA. In DNA form, the CDR3 reads TGTGCCAGCAGCCCCACTAGGGGGGAAGCCAAAAACATTCAGTACTTC. This sequence encodes CASSPTRGEAKNIQYF.